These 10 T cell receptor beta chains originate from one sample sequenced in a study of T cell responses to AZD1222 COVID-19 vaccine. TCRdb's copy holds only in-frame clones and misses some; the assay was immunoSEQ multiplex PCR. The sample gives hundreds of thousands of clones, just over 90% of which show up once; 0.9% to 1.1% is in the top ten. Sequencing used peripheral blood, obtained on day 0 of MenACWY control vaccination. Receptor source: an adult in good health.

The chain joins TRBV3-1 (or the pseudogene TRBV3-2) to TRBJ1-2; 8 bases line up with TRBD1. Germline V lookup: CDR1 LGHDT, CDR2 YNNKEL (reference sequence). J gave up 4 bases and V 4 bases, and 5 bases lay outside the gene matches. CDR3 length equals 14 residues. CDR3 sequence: CASSLQGDFYGYTF. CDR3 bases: TGTGCCAGCAGCCTACAGGGGGACTTCTATGGCTACACCTTC.

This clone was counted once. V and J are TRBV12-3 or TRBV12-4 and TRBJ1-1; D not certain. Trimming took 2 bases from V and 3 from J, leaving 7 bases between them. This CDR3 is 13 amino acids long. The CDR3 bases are TGTGCCAGCAGTTTAATTTCGGACACTGAAGCTTTCTTT. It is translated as CASSLISDTEAFF.

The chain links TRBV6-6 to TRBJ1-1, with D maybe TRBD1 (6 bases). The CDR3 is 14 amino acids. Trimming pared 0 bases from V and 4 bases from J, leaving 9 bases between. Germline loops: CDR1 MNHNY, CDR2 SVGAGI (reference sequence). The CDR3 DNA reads TGTGCCAGCAGTTACTCACAGGGAGGCACTGAAGCTTTCTTT. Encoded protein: CASSYSQGGTEAFF.

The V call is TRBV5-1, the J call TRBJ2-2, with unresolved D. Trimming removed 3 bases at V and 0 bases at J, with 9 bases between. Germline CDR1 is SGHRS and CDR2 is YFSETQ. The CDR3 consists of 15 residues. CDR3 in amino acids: CASSSSSANTGELFF. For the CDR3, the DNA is TGCGCCAGCAGCTCATCGTCCGCGAACACCGGGGAGCTGTTTTTT.

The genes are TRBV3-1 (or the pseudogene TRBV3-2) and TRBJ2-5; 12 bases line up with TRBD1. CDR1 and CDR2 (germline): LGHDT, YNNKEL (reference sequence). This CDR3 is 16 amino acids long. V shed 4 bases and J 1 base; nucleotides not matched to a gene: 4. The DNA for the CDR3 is TGTGCCAGCAGCCTCTGGGACAGGGGGCTCCAAGAGACCCAGTACTTC. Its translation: CASSLWDRGLQETQYF.

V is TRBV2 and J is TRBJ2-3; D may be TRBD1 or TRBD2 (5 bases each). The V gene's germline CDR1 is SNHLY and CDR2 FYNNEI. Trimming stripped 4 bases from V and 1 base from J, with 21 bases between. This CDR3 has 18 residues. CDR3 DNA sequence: TGTGCCAGCAGTGGGGGCCCCTGGGGGTCTGGTGGCACAGATACGCAGTATTTT. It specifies CASSGGPWGSGGTDTQYF.

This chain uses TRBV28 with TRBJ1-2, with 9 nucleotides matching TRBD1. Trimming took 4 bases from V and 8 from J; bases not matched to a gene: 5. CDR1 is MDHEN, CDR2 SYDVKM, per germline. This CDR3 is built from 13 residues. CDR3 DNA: TGTGCCAGCAGTTCGACAGGGGGATTGGGCTACACCTTC. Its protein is CASSSTGGLGYTF.

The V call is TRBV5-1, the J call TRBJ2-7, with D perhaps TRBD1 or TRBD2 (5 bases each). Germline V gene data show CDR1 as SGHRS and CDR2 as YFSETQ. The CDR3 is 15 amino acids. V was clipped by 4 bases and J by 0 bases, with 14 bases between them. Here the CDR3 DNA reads TGCGCCAGCAGCCGGGACCCATTCAGCTCCTACGAGCAGTACTTC. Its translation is CASSRDPFSSYEQYF.

The CDR3 loop reads CASSTGPEAFF. The CDR3, as DNA: TGCGCCAGCAGTACAGGGCCTGAAGCTTTCTTT. The chain combines TRBV4-3 with TRBJ1-1; D might be TRBD1 (6 bases). V was pared by 6 bases and J by 6 bases, with 8 bases between. The CDR3 runs to 11 residues. Germline V gives CDR1 LGHNA, CDR2 YSLEER.

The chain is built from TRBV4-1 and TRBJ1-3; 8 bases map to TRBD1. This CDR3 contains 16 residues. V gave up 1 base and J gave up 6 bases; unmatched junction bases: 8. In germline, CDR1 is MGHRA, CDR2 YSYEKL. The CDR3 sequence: CASSQVLGQGVNTIYF. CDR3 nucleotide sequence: TGCGCCAGCAGCCAAGTCCTAGGACAGGGCGTAAACACCATATATTTT.